The 4 T cell receptor beta chains listed next were all sequenced from one sample in a study of T cell responses to AZD1222 COVID-19 vaccine. Assay used: immunoSEQ multiplex PCR; TCRdb lists only in-frame clones, some missing. This table has 100,000 or so clones, roughly nine tenths appearing once. This sample comprised peripheral blood, obtained on day 0 of AZD1222 vaccination. These TCRs come from an adult in good health.

V is TRBV4-3 and J is TRBJ2-1, with D tentatively TRBD1 (5 bases). Germline V gene sequence: CDR1 LGHNA, CDR2 YSLEER. The CDR3 contains 17 residues. Trimming left V 3 bases short and J 5 bases short, with 20 bases between. The CDR3 loop reads CASSQISTPTENNEQFF. The CDR3 nucleotides are TGCGCCAGCAGCCAGATATCCACTCCGACAGAAAACAATGAGCAGTTCTTC.

The V and J genes are TRBV30 and TRBJ1-1; a weak D match, TRBD1 (5 bases). CDR3 length equals 14 residues. V was pared by 0 bases and J by 1 base, with 9 bases between. Germline V gene lookup returns CDR1 GTSNPN and CDR2 SVGIG (reference sequence). The CDR3 region is CAWSVRGGNTEAFF. In DNA, the CDR3 is TGTGCCTGGAGTGTAAGGGGTGGGAACACTGAAGCTTTCTTT. Combining the CDR3 with reference TRBV30 and TRBJ1-1 gives the whole variable domain SQTIHQWPATLVQPVGSPLSLECTVEGTSNPNLYWYRQAAGRGLQLLFYSVGIGQISSEVPQNLSASRPQDRQFILSSKKLLLSDSGFYLCAWSVRGGNTEAFFGQGTRLTVV.

V gene TRBV10-2 combines with J gene TRBJ1-1; D remains ambiguous. The V gene's germline CDR1 is WSHSY and CDR2 SAAADI. V was pared by 2 bases and J by 11 bases, with 9 bases between. CDR3 length equals 11 residues. The CDR3 reads CASSEGVGAFF. As DNA, the CDR3 is TGCGCCAGCAGTGAGGGAGTGGGTGCTTTCTTT.

The chain joins TRBV4-1 to TRBJ1-2; no clear D. The V end lost 2 bases, the J end lost 0 bases, and 10 bases lay between the germline ends. CDR1 is MGHRA and CDR2 is YSYEKL in the germline V gene. CDR3 length equals 15 residues. The CDR3 protein is CASSQLAGTNYGYTF. In nucleotides, the CDR3 is TGCGCCAGCAGCCAATTAGCGGGTACTAACTATGGCTACACCTTC.